Below are 10 T cell receptor beta chains sequenced from a single sample in a study of beta chain features in type 1 diabetes. Expressed TCRB transcripts were sequenced because the isolated RNA had all been reverse transcribed beforehand. The assay was immunoSEQ multiplex PCR, and TCRdb's table has in-frame clones only and misses some. Of about 52,000 clones listed, around 45% are singletons. Study-level results: Within each of all four CD4+ subsets, Type 1 diabetes patients had TCRB CDR3s that were moderately but significantly shorter.

Antigens of these TCRs are unknown. Specimen: Tregs from blood. The receptor source for this set is a man younger than 40 with type 1 diabetes.

This clone was seen a handful of times. The chain has TRBV6-1 and TRBJ2-7, with 9 nucleotides matching TRBD1. This CDR3 is 14 amino acids long. The J segment lost 3 bases and the V segment lost 3 bases, leaving 3 bases of the junction unmatched. Looked up from germline, CDR1 is MNHNS and CDR2 is SASEGT. Written as DNA, the CDR3 is TGTGCCAGCAGTGACCCGGGACAGGGCTACGAGCAGTACTTC. Amino acids: CASSDPGQGYEQYF.

The V call is TRBV5-1, the J call TRBJ2-5; possible D gene TRBD2, 5 bases. With 5 bases removed from V and 2 bases from J, the gap between germline ends came to 19 bases. The length of the CDR3 is 16 residues. Germline lookup yields CDR1 SGHRS and CDR2 YFSETQ. In DNA form, the CDR3 reads TGCGCCAGCAGATCAAGCCCGGGGAGTGCTCAAGAGACCCAGTACTTC. Its protein is CASRSSPGSAQETQYF.

In this sample, this clone turned up a few times. The CDR3 region is CASSVGTSGSPALETQYF. In nucleotides, the CDR3 is TGTGCCAGCAGCGTAGGGACTAGCGGGAGCCCCGCGCTGGAGACCCAGTACTTC. This sequence joins TRBV9 and TRBJ2-5; TRBD2 matches at 13 bases. The CDR3 totals 18 residues. Germline V CDR1 and CDR2: SGDLS, YYNGEE. V shed 0 bases, J shed 5 bases, and the junction held 10 bases outside the gene matches.

The chain employs TRBV6-5 and TRBJ2-7; 7 bases are shared with TRBD1. The CDR3 consists of 15 residues. Looked up from germline, CDR1 is MNHEY and CDR2 is SVGAGI. V lost 1 base, J lost 2 bases, and 5 bases stayed unmatched. The CDR3: CASSYLTGLTYEQYF. For the CDR3, the DNA is TGTGCCAGCAGTTACTTGACAGGGCTAACCTACGAGCAGTACTTC.

The V call is TRBV2, the J call TRBJ1-1; D remains ambiguous. The germline V gene encodes CDR1 SNHLY and CDR2 FYNNEI. CDR3 size: 13 residues. V gave up 6 bases and J gave up 5 bases, with 13 bases separating them. Written as DNA, the CDR3 is TGTGCCAGCAGCTCCCGAGGCACGACTGAAGCTTTCTTT. This codes for CASSSRGTTEAFF.

This clone was seen more than once but under ten times. CDR3 in amino acids: CASSLVSGELFF. The CDR3 DNA is TGTGCCAGCAGCTTGGTCTCCGGGGAGCTGTTTTTT. V is TRBV5-6 and J is TRBJ2-2; D gene uncertain. CDR1 is SGHDT, CDR2 YYEEEE, per germline. The CDR3 length is 12 residues. V gave up 0 bases and J gave up 6 bases, with 3 bases separating them.

The genes are TRBV7-2 and TRBJ2-1; D is unclear. With 1 base removed from V and 8 bases from J, the gap between germline ends came to 15 bases. This CDR3 spans 15 amino acids. The germline CDR1 and CDR2 sequences are SGHTA and FQGNSA. In DNA form, the CDR3 reads TGTGCCAGCAGCTTAGTGGGCCTAACAGTGGATGAGCAGTTCTTC. Its translation is CASSLVGLTVDEQFF.

This clone was seen more than once but under ten times. The J gene is TRBJ2-7, the V gene TRBV5-5; D not certain. The CDR3 spans 17 residues. The V gene's germline CDR1 is SGHKS and CDR2 YYEKEE (reference sequence). V dropped 0 bases and J dropped 4 bases, with 20 bases sitting between them. CDR3 sequence (DNA): TGTGCCAGCAGCTTGGTGGCCCCTGAGGTGAGGAGATACGAGCAGTACTTC. Protein product: CASSLVAPEVRRYEQYF.

This rearrangement joins TRBV7-8 to TRBJ2-5, with 9 nucleotides matching TRBD1. Trimming at V came to 3 bases and at J to 4 bases, leaving 3 bases not matched to a gene. Per the germline V gene, CDR1 is SGHVS and CDR2 is FQNEAQ. The CDR3 contains 14 residues. The CDR3 DNA is TGTGCCAGCAGCTTGGGGACAGGGAGAGAGACCCAGTACTTC. Translation gives CASSLGTGRETQYF.

This clone was observed once. The gene calls are TRBV27 and TRBJ2-1; D possibly corresponds to TRBD2 (6 bases). Germline V CDR1 and CDR2: MNHEY, SMNVEV (reference sequence). The CDR3 runs to 15 residues. V shed 2 bases and J shed 0 bases, with 8 bases lying between them. CDR3 nucleotides: TGTGCCAGCAGTTTAATAGCGGACTCCTACAATGAGCAGTTCTTC. This translates into CASSLIADSYNEQFF.